This T cell receptor (beta chain) emerged from a study of blood T cell repertoires in COVID-19. Looked up from germline, CDR1 is SGHTA and CDR2 is FQGTGA. V lost 2 bases to trimming and J lost 6 bases; unmatched junction nucleotides: 1. The CDR3 runs 14 residues. Source study methods: It was from reference gene primer amplification that nucleated cell counts were estimated. Some clones are missing from TCRdb's copy, which holds only in-frame ones; the method was immunoSEQ multiplex PCR. Clonal size and the V and J genes are those of that table, whereas D and trimming came from the DNA. The sample carries hundreds of thousands of clones, just under 90% recorded once.

The chain couples TRBV7-3 to TRBJ1-6; 7 nucleotides line up with TRBD1. The sequenced material came from peripheral blood. The sequence was obtained from a young woman with acute or convalescent COVID-19. The CDR3 loop is CASSLGTVNSPLHF. For the CDR3, the DNA is TGTGCCAGCAGCTTAGGGACAGTTAATTCACCCCTCCACTTT.